This TCR beta chain was recorded in a study of blood T cells in healthy people across ages. Combining a sample-barcoded 5' primer with a J-beta primer mix, a second PCR ran for roughly 7 to 12 cycles. TCRdb redid the calling of the 5' RACE reads with MiXCR, one entry per CDR3 protein. The sample contains around 1,000,000 distinct CDR3 sequences, 35% to 45% of which appear only once. This clonotype was detected a few times. This may be a read error, as it is one base from a much larger clone. Looked up from germline, CDR1 is DFQATT and CDR2 is SNEGSKA (reference sequence). This CDR3 has 14 amino acids. V lost 1 base to trimming and J lost 0 bases, with 8 bases between them.

Sequencing input: blood. The receptor was derived from a man aged 18 to 30 in good health. The chain is built from TRBV20-1 and TRBJ2-3; D call uncertain. The CDR3 protein is CSARGGGSTDTQYF. DNA of the CDR3: TGCAGTGCTAGAGGTGGCGGTAGCACAGATACGCAGTATTTT.